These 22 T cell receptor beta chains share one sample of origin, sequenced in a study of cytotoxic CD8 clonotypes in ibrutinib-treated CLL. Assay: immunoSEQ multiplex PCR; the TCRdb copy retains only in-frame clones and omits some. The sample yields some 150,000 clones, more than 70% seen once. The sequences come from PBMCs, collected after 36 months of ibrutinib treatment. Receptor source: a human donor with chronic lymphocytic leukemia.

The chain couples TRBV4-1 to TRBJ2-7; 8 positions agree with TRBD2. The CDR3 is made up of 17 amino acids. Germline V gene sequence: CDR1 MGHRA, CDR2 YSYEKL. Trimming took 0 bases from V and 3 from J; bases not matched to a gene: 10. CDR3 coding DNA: TGCGCCAGCAGCCAAGATCAAGGTCGGGAGGGTTACTACGAGCAGTACTTC. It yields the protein CASSQDQGREGYYEQYF.

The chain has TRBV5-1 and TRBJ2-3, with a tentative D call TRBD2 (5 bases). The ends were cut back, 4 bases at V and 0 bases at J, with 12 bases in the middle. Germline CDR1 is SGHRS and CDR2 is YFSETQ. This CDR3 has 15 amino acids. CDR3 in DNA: TGCGCCAGCAGCCCCGATGGCGGGAGCACAGATACGCAGTATTTT. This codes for CASSPDGGSTDTQYF.

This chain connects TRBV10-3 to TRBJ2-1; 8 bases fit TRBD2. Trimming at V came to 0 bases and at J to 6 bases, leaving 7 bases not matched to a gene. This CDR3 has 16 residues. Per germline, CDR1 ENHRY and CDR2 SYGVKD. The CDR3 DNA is TGTGCCATCAGTGAGTCGTTCGGACTAGCTGGCAATGAGCAGTTCTTC. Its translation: CAISESFGLAGNEQFF.

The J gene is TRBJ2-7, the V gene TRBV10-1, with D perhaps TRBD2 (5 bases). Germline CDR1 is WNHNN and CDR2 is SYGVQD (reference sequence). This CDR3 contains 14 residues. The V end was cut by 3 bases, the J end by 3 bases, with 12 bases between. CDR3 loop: CASSEGPRGYEQYF. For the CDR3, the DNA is TGCGCCAGCAGTGAAGGTCCCCGGGGCTACGAGCAGTACTTC.

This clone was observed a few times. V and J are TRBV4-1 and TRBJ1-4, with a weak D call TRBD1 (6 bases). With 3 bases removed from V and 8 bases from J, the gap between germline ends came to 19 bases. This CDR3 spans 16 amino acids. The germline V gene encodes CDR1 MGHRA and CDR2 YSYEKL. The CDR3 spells CASSQYTGTVSEKLFF. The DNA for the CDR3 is TGCGCCAGCAGCCAGTATACAGGGACTGTGTCAGAAAAACTGTTTTTT.

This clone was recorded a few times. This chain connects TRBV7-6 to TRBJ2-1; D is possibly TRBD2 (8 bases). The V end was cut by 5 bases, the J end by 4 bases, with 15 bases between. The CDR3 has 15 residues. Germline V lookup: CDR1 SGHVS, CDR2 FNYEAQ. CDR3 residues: CASSPVAGQYNEQFF. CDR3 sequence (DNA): TGTGCCAGCAGCCCTGTAGCGGGACAGTACAATGAGCAGTTCTTC.

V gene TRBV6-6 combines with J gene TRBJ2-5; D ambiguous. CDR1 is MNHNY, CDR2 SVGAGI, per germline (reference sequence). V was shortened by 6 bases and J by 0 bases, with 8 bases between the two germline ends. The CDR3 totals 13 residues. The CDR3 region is CASRRMYQETQYF. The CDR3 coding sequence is TGTGCCAGCAGAAGAATGTACCAAGAGACCCAGTACTTC.

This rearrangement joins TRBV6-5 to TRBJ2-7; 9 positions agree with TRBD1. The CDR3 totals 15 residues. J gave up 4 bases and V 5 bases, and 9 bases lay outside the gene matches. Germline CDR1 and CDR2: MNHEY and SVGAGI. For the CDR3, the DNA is TGTGCCAGCAGTCCCGCCCCCGACAGGGGGTACGAGCAGTACTTC. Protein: CASSPAPDRGYEQYF.

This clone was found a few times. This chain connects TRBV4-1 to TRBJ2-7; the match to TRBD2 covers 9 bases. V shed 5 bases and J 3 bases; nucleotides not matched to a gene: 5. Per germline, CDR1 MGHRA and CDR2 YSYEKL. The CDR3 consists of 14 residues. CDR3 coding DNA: TGCGCCAGCAGCTGGACTAGCGCAAACTACGAGCAGTACTTC. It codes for CASSWTSANYEQYF.

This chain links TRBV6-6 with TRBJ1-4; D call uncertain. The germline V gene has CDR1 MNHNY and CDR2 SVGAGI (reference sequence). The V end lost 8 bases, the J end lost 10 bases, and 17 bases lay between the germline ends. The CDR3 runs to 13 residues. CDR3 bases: TGTGCCAGCTGGGCACCCCGACGAGGAAAACTGTTTTTT. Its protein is CASWAPRRGKLFF.

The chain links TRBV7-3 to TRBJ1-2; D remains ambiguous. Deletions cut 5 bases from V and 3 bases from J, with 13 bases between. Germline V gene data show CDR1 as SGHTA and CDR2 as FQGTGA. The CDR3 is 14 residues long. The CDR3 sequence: CASSHPWSYYGYTF. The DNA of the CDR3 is TGTGCCAGCAGCCACCCGTGGAGCTACTATGGCTACACCTTC. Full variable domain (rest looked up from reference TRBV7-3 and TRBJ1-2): GAGVSQTPSNKVTEKGKYVELRCDPISGHTALYWYRQSLGQGPEFLIYFQGTGAADDSGLPNDRFFAVRPEGSVSTLKIQRTERGDSAVYLCASSHPWSYYGYTFGSGTRLTVV.

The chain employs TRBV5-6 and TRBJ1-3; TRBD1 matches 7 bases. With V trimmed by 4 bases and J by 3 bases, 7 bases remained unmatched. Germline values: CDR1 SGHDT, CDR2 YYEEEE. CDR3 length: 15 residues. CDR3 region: CASSASTGFGNTIYF. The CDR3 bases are TGTGCCAGCAGCGCCTCGACAGGGTTTGGAAACACCATATATTTT.

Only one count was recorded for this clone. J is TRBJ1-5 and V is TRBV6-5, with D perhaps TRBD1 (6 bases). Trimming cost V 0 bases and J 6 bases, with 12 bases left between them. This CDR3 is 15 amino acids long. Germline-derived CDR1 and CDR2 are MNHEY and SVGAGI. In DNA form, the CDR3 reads TGTGCCAGCAGTTACTCGAACAGGGAGGGTCAGCCCCAGCATTTT. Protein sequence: CASSYSNREGQPQHF.

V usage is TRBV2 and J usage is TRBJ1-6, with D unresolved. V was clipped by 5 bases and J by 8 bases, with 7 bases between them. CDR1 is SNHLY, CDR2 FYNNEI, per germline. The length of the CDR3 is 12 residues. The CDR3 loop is CASSMMDSPLHF. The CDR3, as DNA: TGTGCCAGCAGTATGATGGATTCACCCCTCCACTTT.

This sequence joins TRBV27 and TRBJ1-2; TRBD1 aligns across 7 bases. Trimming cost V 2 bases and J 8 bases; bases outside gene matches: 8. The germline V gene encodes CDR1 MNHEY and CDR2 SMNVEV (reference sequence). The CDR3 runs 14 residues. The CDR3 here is CASSLRRQGLGYTF. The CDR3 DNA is TGTGCCAGCAGTTTAAGAAGACAGGGTCTCGGCTACACCTTC.

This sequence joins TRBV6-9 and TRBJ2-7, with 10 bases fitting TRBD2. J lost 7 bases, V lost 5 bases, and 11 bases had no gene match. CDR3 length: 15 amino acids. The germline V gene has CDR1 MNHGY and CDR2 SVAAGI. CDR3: CASSEVAGGPGEQYF. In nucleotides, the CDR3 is TGTGCCAGCAGTGAAGTAGCGGGGGGACCTGGTGAGCAGTACTTC.

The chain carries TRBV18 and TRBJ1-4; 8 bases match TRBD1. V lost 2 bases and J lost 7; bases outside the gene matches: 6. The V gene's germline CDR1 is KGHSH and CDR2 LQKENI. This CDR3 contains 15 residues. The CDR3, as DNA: TGTGCCAGCTCACCAGTGGACAGGGTCGGTGAAAAACTGTTTTTT. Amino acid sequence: CASSPVDRVGEKLFF.

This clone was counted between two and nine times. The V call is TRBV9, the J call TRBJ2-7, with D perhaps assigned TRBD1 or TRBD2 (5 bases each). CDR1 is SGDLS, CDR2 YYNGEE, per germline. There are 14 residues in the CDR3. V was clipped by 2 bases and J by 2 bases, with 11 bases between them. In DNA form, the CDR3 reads TGTGCCAGCAGCGTCCGGGACGGCCCCTACGAGCAGTACTTC. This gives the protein CASSVRDGPYEQYF. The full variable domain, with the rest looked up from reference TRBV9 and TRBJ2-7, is DSGVTQTPKHLITATGQRVTLRCSPRSGDLSVYWYQQSLDQGLQFLIQYYNGEERAKGNILERFSAQQFPDLHSELNLSSLELGDSALYFCASSVRDGPYEQYFGPGTRLTVT.

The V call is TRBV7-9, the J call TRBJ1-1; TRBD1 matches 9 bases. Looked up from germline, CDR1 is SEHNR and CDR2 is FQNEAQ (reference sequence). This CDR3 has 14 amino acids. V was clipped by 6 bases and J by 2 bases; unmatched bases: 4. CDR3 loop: CASSLQGANTEAFF. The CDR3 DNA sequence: TGTGCCAGCAGTCTACAGGGGGCCAACACTGAAGCTTTCTTT.

CDR3 bases: TGTGCCAGCAGTGAGGCGGGAGGGCGCACAGATACGCAGTATTTT. It encodes CASSEAGGRTDTQYF. This chain uses TRBV6-1 with TRBJ2-3; 9 bases fit TRBD2. V dropped 3 bases and J dropped 1; count of bases not matched to a gene: 2. This CDR3 contains 15 residues. CDR1 and CDR2 (germline): MNHNS, SASEGT.

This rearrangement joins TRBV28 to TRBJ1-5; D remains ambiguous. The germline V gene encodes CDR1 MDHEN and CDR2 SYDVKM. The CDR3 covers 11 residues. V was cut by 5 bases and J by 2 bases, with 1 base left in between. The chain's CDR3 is CASSGNQPQHF. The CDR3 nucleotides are TGTGCCAGCAGTGGCAATCAGCCCCAGCATTTT.

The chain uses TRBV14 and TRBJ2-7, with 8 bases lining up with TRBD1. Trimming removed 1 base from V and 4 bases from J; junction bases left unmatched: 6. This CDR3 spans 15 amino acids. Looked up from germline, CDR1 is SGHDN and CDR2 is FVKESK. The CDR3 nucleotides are TGTGCCAGCAGCCAAGTTGCAGGGGGCTCGTACGAGCAGTACTTC. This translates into CASSQVAGGSYEQYF.